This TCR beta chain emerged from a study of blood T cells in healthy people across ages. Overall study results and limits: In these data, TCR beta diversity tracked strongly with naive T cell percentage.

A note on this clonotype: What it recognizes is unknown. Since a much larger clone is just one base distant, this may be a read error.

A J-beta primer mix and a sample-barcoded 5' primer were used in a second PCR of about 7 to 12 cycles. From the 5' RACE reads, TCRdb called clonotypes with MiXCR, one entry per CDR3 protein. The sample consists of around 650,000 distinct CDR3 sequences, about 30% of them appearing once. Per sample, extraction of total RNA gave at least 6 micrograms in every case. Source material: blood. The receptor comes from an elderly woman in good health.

The DNA for the CDR3 is TGTGCCTGGAGTGTTGCCCGCAGAAACACCATATATTTT. Translated, it gives CAWSVARRNTIYF. The chain couples TRBV30 to TRBJ1-3; D is uncertain. V was cut by 0 bases and J by 5 bases, with 8 bases left in between. The germline CDR1 and CDR2 sequences are GTSNPN and SVGIG (reference sequence). The length of the CDR3 is 13 residues.